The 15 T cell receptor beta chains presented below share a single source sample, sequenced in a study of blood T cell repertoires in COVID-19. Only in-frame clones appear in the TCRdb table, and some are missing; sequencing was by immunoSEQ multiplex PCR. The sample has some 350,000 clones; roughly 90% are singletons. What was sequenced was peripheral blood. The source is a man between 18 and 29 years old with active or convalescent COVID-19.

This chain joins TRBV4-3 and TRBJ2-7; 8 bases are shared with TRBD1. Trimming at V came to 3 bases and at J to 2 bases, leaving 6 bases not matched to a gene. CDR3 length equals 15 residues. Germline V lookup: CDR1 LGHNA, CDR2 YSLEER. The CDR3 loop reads CASSQTGQGTYEQYF. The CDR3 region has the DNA TGCGCCAGCAGCCAGACCGGACAGGGTACCTACGAGCAGTACTTC.

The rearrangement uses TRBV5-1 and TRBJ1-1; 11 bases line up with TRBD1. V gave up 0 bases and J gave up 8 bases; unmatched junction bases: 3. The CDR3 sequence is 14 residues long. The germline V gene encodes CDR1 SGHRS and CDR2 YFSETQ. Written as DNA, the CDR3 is TGCGCCAGCAGCTTGGGGACAGGGGGCATAGAAGCTTTCTTT. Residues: CASSLGTGGIEAFF.

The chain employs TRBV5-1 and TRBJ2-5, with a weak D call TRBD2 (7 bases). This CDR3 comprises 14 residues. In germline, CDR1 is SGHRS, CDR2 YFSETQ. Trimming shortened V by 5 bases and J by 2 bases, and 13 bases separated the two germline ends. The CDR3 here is CASRGGAGQETQYF. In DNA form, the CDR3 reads TGCGCCAGCAGGGGGGGGGCAGGTCAAGAGACCCAGTACTTC.

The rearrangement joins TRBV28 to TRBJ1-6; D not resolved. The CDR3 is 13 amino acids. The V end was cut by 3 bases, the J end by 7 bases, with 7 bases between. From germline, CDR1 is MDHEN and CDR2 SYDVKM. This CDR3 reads CASSFPGNSPLHF. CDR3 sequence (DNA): TGTGCCAGCAGTTTTCCGGGGAATTCACCCCTCCACTTT.

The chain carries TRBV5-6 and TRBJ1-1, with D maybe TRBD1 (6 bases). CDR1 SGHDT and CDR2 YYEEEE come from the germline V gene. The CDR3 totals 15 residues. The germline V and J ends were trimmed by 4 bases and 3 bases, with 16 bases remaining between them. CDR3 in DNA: TGTGCCAGCAGCCCTCAGGCCAGGGGTGACACTGAAGCTTTCTTT. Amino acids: CASSPQARGDTEAFF.

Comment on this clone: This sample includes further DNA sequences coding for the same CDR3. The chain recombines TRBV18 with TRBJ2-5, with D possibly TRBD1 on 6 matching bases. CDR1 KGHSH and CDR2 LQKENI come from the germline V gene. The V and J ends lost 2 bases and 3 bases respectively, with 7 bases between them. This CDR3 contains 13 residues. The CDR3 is CASSPRTEETQYF. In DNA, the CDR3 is TGTGCCAGCTCACCAAGGACAGAAGAGACCCAGTACTTC.

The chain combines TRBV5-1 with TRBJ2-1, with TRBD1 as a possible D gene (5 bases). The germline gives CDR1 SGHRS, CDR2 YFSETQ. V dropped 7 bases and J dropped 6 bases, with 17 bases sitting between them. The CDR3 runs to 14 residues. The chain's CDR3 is CASGLRGDANEQFF. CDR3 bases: TGCGCCAGCGGGCTTAGGGGCGACGCCAATGAGCAGTTCTTC.

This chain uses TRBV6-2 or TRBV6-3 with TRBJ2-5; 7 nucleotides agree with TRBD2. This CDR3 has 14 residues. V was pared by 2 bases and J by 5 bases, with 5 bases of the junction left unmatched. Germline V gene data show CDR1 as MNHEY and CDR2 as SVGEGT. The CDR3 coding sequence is TGTGCCAGCAGTTACACTAGCGCCGAGGAGACCCAGTACTTC. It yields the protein CASSYTSAEETQYF.

The CDR3 DNA is TGTGCCAGCAGCCCAACCGGACTTGCGGAAGCTTTCTTT. This codes for CASSPTGLAEAFF. The rearrangement uses TRBV7-3 and TRBJ1-1; D is uncertain. The CDR3 runs 13 residues. Per germline, CDR1 SGHTA and CDR2 FQGTGA. V lost 5 bases to trimming and J lost 8 bases, with 15 bases between them.

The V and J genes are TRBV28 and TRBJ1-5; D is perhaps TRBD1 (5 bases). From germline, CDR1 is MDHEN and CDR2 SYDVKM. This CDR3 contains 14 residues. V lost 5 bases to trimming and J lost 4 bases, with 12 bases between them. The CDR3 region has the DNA TGTGCCAGCAGTGGGGGGGGGAAAAATCAGCCCCAGCATTTT. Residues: CASSGGGKNQPQHF.

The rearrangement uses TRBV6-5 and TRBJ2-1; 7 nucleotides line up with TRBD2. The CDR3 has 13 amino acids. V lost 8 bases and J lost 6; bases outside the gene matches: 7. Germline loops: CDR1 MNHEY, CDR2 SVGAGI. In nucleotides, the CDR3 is TGTGCCAGCCGGGCGGGAGCGGGCAATGAGCAGTTCTTC. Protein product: CASRAGAGNEQFF.

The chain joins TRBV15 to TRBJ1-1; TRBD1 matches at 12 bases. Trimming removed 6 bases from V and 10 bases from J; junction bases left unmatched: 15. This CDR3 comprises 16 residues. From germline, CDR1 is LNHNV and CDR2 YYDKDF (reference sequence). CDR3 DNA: TGTGCCACCAGTAGATCCGGGACAGGGGGCGGCACCGGAGCTTTCTTT. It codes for CATSRSGTGGGTGAFF.

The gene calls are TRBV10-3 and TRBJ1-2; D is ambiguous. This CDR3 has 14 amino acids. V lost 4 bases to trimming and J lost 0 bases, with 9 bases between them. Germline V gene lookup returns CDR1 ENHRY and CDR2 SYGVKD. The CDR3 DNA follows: TGTGCCATCAGTGTTCTGGGAGCTAACTATGGCTACACCTTC. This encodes CAISVLGANYGYTF.

CDR3 region: CASMGHDSGANVLTF. CDR3 nucleotide sequence: TGTGCCAGTATGGGCCACGACTCTGGGGCCAACGTCCTGACTTTC. J is TRBJ2-6 and V is TRBV19; D ambiguous. CDR1 is LNHDA and CDR2 is SQIVND in the germline V gene (reference sequence). V was trimmed by 7 bases and J by 0 bases, leaving 10 bases between them. This CDR3 has 15 residues.

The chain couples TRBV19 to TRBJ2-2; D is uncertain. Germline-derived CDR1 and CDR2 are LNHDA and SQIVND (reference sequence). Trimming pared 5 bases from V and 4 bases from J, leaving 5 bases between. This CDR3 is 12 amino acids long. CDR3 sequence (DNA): TGTGCCAGTAGTCCTAGCACCGGGGAGCTGTTTTTT. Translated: CASSPSTGELFF. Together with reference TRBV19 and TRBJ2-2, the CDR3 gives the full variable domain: DGGITQSPKYLFRKEGQNVTLSCEQNLNHDAMYWYRQDPGQGLRLIYYSQIVNDFQKGDIAEGYSVSREKKESFPLTVTSAQKNPTAFYLCASSPSTGELFFGEGSRLTVL.